The 17 T cell receptor beta chains reported below all come from one sample, sequenced in a study of blood T cell repertoires in COVID-19. Libraries were prepared by immunoSEQ multiplex PCR; TCRdb keeps only in-frame clonotypes and omits some of them. The table records about 390,000 clones, around 87% of them present only once. Sequencing input: peripheral blood. The receptors were gathered from a woman aged 55-69 years with COVID-19, enrolled during active disease.

The chain recombines TRBV20-1 with TRBJ1-5; perhaps TRBD1 as D (6 bases). CDR3 length: 11 amino acids. Germline V gives CDR1 DFQATT, CDR2 SNEGSKA (reference sequence). Trimming pared 5 bases from V and 9 bases from J, leaving 11 bases between. The CDR3 DNA reads as TGCAGTGCTGTACAGGGTACGCCCCAGCATTTT. This sequence encodes CSAVQGTPQHF.

This clone was recorded only once. The V call is TRBV30, the J call TRBJ1-5; 8 positions match TRBD1. Germline CDR1 and CDR2: GTSNPN and SVGIG (reference sequence). J was trimmed by 1 base and V by 3 bases; bases with no gene match: 2. The CDR3 totals 14 residues. The CDR3 loop is CAWRDRVSNQPQHF. As DNA, the CDR3 is TGTGCCTGGAGGGACAGGGTAAGCAATCAGCCCCAGCATTTT.

For the CDR3, the DNA is TGTGCCAGTAGTGAGCAGCTAGGGACAGCCTACGAGCAGTACTTC. Translating it yields CASSEQLGTAYEQYF. This sequence joins TRBV19 and TRBJ2-7; TRBD1 aligns across 7 bases. V lost 5 bases and J lost 2; bases outside the gene matches: 9. Germline V gene data show CDR1 as LNHDA and CDR2 as SQIVND (reference sequence). CDR3 length equals 15 residues. The whole variable domain, filled in from reference TRBV19 and TRBJ2-7, reads DGGITQSPKYLFRKEGQNVTLSCEQNLNHDAMYWYRQDPGQGLRLIYYSQIVNDFQKGDIAEGYSVSREKKESFPLTVTSAQKNPTAFYLCASSEQLGTAYEQYFGPGTRLTVT.

The gene calls are TRBV6-4 and TRBJ2-7; D ambiguous. This CDR3 spans 13 amino acids. Trimming pared 9 bases from V and 7 bases from J, leaving 19 bases between. Germline V lookup: CDR1 MRHNA, CDR2 SNTAGT. DNA of the CDR3: TGTGCCAGTCGCACATCAACCCATTGGGAGCAGTACTTC. Amino acids: CASRTSTHWEQYF.

The J gene is TRBJ1-3, the V gene TRBV4-2; no definite D call. Germline lookup yields CDR1 LGHNA and CDR2 YNFKEQ. The CDR3 totals 16 residues. The ends were cut back, 1 base at V and 0 bases at J, with 10 bases in the middle. The CDR3 reads CASSQGAFGSGNTIYF. The CDR3 DNA reads as TGTGCCAGCAGCCAAGGAGCCTTCGGCTCTGGAAACACCATATATTTT.

Only one count was recorded for this clone. The rearrangement joins TRBV20-1 to TRBJ1-3, with D perhaps matching TRBD1 (5 bases). The V gene lost 3 bases and the J gene lost 4 bases, with 22 bases spanning the gap. The CDR3 runs 17 residues. CDR1 is DFQATT, CDR2 SNEGSKA, per germline (reference sequence). CDR3 residues: CSASVPQLGGRGNTIYF. CDR3 bases: TGCAGTGCTAGTGTCCCTCAGCTCGGGGGGAGAGGAAACACCATATATTTT.

This chain joins TRBV6-6 and TRBJ2-3; D unclear. CDR3 size: 16 residues. CDR1 and CDR2 from the germline V gene are MNHNY and SVGAGI (reference sequence). Trimming took 6 bases from V and 0 from J, leaving 16 bases between them. CDR3 loop: CASSSSKIASTDTQYF. The DNA for the CDR3 is TGTGCCAGCAGCTCTAGTAAAATAGCTAGCACAGATACGCAGTATTTT.

This clone was observed a single time. This sequence joins TRBV6-6 and TRBJ1-1; 7 bases are shared with TRBD1. The V segment lost 11 bases and the J segment 5 bases; nucleotides outside the gene matches: 11. This CDR3 contains 13 residues. Germline V gene lookup returns CDR1 MNHNY and CDR2 SVGAGI (reference sequence). DNA for the CDR3: TGTGCCGCGTTGACAGGGCAGAGGACTGAAGCTTTCTTT. It codes for CAALTGQRTEAFF.

To note about this clone: The sample holds other DNA sequences that translate to the same CDR3. This sequence joins TRBV30 and TRBJ1-1; TRBD1 is a possible D gene (5 bases). The length of the CDR3 is 13 residues. Germline CDR1 and CDR2: GTSNPN and SVGIG (reference sequence). V gave up 2 bases and J gave up 1 base, with 8 bases separating them. DNA for the CDR3: TGTGCCTGGAGTAGGGACTCGAACACTGAAGCTTTCTTT. Residues: CAWSRDSNTEAFF.

Comment on this clone: The identical CDR3 is also encoded by other nucleotide sequences in the sample. The gene calls are TRBV5-1 and TRBJ1-2; tentative D call: TRBD1 (5 bases). The CDR3 loop spans 13 amino acids. Looked up from germline, CDR1 is SGHRS and CDR2 is YFSETQ. V lost 2 bases and J 1 base, leaving 6 bases between the germline ends. The CDR3: CASSFDSNYGYTF. The CDR3 DNA is TGCGCCAGCAGCTTTGACAGTAACTATGGCTACACCTTC. Looking up the rest from reference TRBV5-1 and TRBJ1-2 gives the full variable domain: KAGVTQTPRYLIKTRGQQVTLSCSPISGHRSVSWYQQTPGQGLQFLFEYFSETQRNKGNFPGRFSGRQFSNSRSEMNVSTLELGDSALYLCASSFDSNYGYTFGSGTRLTVV.

Only one count was recorded for this clone. V gene TRBV28 combines with J gene TRBJ2-2; TRBD1 agrees at 7 bases. The CDR3 is made up of 15 amino acids. Unmatched junction bases numbered 5, after V lost 2 bases and J lost 5 bases. Germline V lookup: CDR1 MDHEN, CDR2 SYDVKM. CDR3 residues: CASSLDRAGTGELFF. DNA of the CDR3: TGTGCCAGCAGTTTAGACAGGGCAGGTACCGGGGAGCTGTTTTTT.

A remark on this clone: Other DNA sequences in the sample encode the same CDR3. CDR3: CASSPGGETQYF. The CDR3 nucleotides are TGTGCCAGCAGTCCCGGAGGCGAGACCCAGTACTTC. The chain couples TRBV3-1 (or the pseudogene TRBV3-2) to TRBJ2-5; D possibly corresponds to TRBD2 (5 bases). Germline CDR1 reads LGHDT; CDR2 reads YNNKEL (reference sequence). V was pared by 6 bases and J by 5 bases, with 10 bases between. CDR3 length: 12 residues.

V and J are TRBV12-5 and TRBJ2-4; TRBD2 matches at 7 bases. This CDR3 has 13 amino acids. V was clipped by 4 bases and J by 11 bases; unmatched bases: 8. From germline, CDR1 is LGHNT and CDR2 FRNRAP. In DNA, the CDR3 is TGTGCTAGTGGTTCCCAAGCGGGGATCGTTCAGTACTTC. It is translated as CASGSQAGIVQYF.

The chain links TRBV28 to TRBJ1-2, with no clear D. CDR1 is MDHEN, CDR2 SYDVKM, per germline. Trimming removed 5 bases from V and 8 bases from J, with 12 bases in between. This CDR3 has 12 residues. As DNA, the CDR3 is TGTGCCAGCAGTATCACTAGGTTAGGCTACACCTTC. It yields the protein CASSITRLGYTF.

The V and J genes are TRBV3-1 (or the pseudogene TRBV3-2) and TRBJ1-6; D ambiguous. Trimming took 4 bases from V and 6 from J, leaving 4 bases between them. Germline assignment: CDR1 LGHDT and CDR2 YNNKEL (reference sequence). This CDR3 is built from 12 residues. CDR3 nucleotide sequence: TGTGCCAGCAGCCGACTTAATTCACCCCTCCACTTT. Its protein is CASSRLNSPLHF.

This sequence joins TRBV3-1 (or the pseudogene TRBV3-2) and TRBJ2-7; perhaps TRBD1 as D (5 bases). The CDR3 has 14 amino acids. CDR1 and CDR2 (germline): LGHDT, YNNKEL (reference sequence). V was clipped by 1 base and J by 8 bases, with 15 bases between them. The DNA for the CDR3 is TGTGCCAGCAGCCAAGTTTCTAAAGGGGTTCAGCAGTACTTC. It yields the protein CASSQVSKGVQQYF.

V and J are TRBV27 and TRBJ2-5; weak D call: TRBD2 (6 bases). The CDR3 consists of 12 residues. V lost 5 bases, J lost 7 bases, and 11 bases lay in between. In germline, CDR1 is MNHEY, CDR2 SMNVEV (reference sequence). The CDR3 here is CASSTGVGTQYF. The CDR3 region has the DNA TGTGCCAGCAGTACGGGAGTGGGGACCCAGTACTTC.